This note documents a single T cell receptor beta chain sequence. This may stem from a read error, because a much larger clone lies one nucleotide away. This entry comes from a study of shared clonotypes between healthy human individuals. The length of the CDR3 is 12 residues. V dropped 2 bases and J dropped 7 bases, with 5 bases sitting between them. Looked up from germline, CDR1 is SEHNR and CDR2 is FQNEAQ (reference sequence). The assay was immunoSEQ multiplex PCR, and TCRdb's table has in-frame clones only and misses some. The sample yields some 92,000 clones, about 45% seen once. The V and J genes are TRBV7-9 and TRBJ1-4, with D maybe TRBD1 (5 bases). Sequenced sample: PBMCs. This TCR came from a woman between 40 and 50 years old in good health. Some clones in this sample may be carry-over from other donors' samples. The CDR3 DNA reads TGTGCCAGCAGCTTACAGGGTGAAAAACTGTTTTTT. Its protein is CASSLQGEKLFF.